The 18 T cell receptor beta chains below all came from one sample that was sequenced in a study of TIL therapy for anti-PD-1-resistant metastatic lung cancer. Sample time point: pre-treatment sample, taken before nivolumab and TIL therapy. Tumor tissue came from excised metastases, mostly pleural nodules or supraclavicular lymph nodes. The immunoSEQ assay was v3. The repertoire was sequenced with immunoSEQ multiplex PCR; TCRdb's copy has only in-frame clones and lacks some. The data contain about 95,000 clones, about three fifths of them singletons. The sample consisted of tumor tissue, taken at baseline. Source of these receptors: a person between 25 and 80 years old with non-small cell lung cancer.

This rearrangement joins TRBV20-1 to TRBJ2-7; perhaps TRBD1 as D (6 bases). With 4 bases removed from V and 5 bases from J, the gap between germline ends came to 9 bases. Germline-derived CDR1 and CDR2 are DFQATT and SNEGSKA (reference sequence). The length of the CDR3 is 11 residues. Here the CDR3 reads CSAKQGNEQYF. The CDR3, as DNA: TGCAGTGCTAAACAGGGTAACGAGCAGTACTTC.

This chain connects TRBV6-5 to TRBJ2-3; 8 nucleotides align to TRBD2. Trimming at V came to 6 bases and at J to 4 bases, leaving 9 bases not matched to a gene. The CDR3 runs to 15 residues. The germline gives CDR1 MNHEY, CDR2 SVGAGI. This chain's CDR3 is CASSWGREGADTQYF. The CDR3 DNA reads TGTGCCAGCAGCTGGGGCCGGGAGGGGGCAGATACGCAGTATTTT.

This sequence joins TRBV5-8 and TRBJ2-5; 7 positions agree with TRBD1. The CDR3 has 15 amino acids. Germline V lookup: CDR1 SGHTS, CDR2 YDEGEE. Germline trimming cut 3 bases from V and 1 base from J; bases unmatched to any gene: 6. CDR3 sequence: CASSSPGQLQETQYF. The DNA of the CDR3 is TGTGCCAGCAGCTCACCGGGACAGCTCCAAGAGACCCAGTACTTC.

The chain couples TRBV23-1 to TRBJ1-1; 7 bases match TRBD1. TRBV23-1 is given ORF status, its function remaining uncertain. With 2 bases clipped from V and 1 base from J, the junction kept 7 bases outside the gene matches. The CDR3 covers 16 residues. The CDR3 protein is CASSQGRGRRNTEAFF. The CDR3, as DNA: TGCGCCAGCAGTCAAGGTAGGGGGCGCAGGAACACTGAAGCTTTCTTT.

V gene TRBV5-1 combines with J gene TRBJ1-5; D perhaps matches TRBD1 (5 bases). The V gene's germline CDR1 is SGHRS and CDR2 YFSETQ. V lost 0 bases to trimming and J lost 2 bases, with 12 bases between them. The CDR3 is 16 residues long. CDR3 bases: TGCGCCAGCAGCTTGGGGGACGGTTTCCGCAATCAGCCCCAGCATTTT. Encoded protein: CASSLGDGFRNQPQHF. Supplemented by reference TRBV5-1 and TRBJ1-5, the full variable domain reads KAGVTQTPRYLIKTRGQQVTLSCSPISGHRSVSWYQQTPGQGLQFLFEYFSETQRNKGNFPGRFSGRQFSNSRSEMNVSTLELGDSALYLCASSLGDGFRNQPQHFGDGTRLSIL.

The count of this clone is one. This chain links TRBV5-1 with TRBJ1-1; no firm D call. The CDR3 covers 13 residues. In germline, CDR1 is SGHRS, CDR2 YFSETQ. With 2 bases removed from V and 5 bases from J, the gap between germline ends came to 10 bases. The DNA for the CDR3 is TGCGCCAGCAGCTTCGGTAGGGTTACTGAAGCTTTCTTT. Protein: CASSFGRVTEAFF.

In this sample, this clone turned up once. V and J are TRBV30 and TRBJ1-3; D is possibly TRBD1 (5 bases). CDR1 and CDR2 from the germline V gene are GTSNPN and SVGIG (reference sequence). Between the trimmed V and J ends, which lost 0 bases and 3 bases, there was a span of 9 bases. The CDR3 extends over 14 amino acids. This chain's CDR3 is CAWSVGANGNTIYF. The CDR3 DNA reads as TGTGCCTGGAGTGTTGGGGCTAATGGAAACACCATATATTTT. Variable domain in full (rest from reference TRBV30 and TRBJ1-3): SQTIHQWPATLVQPVGSPLSLECTVEGTSNPNLYWYRQAAGRGLQLLFYSVGIGQISSEVPQNLSASRPQDRQFILSSKKLLLSDSGFYLCAWSVGANGNTIYFGEGSWLTVV.

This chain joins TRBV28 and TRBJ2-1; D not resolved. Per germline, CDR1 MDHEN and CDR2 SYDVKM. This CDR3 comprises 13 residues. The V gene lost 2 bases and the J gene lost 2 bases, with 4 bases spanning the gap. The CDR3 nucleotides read TGTGCCAGCAGTTTAGGGACCTACAATGAGCAGTTCTTC. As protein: CASSLGTYNEQFF.

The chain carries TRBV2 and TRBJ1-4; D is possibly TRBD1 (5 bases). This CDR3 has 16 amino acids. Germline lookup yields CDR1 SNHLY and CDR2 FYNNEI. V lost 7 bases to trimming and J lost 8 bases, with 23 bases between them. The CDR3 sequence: CASTKLTGGAREKLFF. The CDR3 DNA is TGTGCCAGCACTAAACTAACAGGAGGCGCGCGGGAAAAACTGTTTTTT.

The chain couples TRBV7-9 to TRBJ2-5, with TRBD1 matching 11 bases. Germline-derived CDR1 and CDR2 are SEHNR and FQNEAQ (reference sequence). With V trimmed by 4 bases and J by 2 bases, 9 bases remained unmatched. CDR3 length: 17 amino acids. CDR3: CASSSGQGAWGQETQYF. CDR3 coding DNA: TGTGCCAGCAGCTCCGGACAGGGGGCGTGGGGGCAAGAGACCCAGTACTTC.

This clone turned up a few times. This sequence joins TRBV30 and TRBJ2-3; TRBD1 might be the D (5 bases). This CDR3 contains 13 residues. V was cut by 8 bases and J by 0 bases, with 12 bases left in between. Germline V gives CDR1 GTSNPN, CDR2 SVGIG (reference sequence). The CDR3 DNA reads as TGTGCCGGTATAAGACAGAGCACAGATACGCAGTATTTT. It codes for CAGIRQSTDTQYF.

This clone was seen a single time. Here the CDR3 reads CASSVRDSYTDTQYF. The DNA for the CDR3 is TGTGCCAGCAGTGTGCGGGATTCATACACAGATACGCAGTATTTT. V is TRBV2 and J is TRBJ2-3; weak D call: TRBD2 (6 bases). CDR3 size: 15 residues. The germline V gene has CDR1 SNHLY and CDR2 FYNNEI. Trimming took 4 bases from V and 2 from J, leaving 13 bases between them.

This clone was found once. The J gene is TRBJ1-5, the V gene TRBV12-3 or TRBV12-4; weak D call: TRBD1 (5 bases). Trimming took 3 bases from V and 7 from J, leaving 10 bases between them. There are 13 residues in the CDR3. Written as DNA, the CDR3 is TGTGCCAGCAGTTTCGGCAGGGTGCAGCCCCAGCATTTT. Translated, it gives CASSFGRVQPQHF.

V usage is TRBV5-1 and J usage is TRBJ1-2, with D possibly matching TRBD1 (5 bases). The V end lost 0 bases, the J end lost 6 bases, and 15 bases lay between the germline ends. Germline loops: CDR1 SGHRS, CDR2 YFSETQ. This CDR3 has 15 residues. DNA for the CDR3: TGCGCCAGCAGCTTGGCTGCGAGGGGCTCCGATGGCTACACCTTC. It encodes CASSLAARGSDGYTF.

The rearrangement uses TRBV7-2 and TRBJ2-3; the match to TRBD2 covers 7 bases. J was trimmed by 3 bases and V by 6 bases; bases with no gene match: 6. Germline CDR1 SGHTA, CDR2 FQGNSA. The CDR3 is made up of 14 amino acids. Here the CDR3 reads CASSFASGTDTQYF. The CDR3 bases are TGTGCCAGCAGTTTCGCTAGCGGTACAGATACGCAGTATTTT.

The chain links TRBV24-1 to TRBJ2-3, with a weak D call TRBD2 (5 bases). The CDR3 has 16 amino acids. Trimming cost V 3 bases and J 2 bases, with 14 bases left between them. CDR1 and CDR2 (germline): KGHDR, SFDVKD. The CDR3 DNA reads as TGTGCCACCAGTGATCTCTCGGGGTTTGCCACAGATACGCAGTATTTT. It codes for CATSDLSGFATDTQYF.

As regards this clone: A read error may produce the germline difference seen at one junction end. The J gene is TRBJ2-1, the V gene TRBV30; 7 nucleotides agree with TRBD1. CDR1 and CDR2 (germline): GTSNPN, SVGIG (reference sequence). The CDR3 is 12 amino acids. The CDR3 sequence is CAWSVRWDSLIF. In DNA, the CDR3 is TGTGCCTGGAGTGTACGGTGGGACAGTCTAATCTTC.

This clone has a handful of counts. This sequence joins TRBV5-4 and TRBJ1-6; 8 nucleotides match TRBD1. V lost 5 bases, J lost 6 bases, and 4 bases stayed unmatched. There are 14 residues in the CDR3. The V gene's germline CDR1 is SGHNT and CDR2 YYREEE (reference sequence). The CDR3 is CASRTGQGNSPLHF. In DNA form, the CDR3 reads TGTGCCAGCAGGACAGGACAGGGTAATTCACCCCTCCACTTT.